Shown below are 23 T cell receptor beta chains from a single sample sequenced in a study of CD8 T cells in Susac syndrome. RNA, at roughly 0.45 to 1 ug, was reverse transcribed with random hexamers. From the immunoSEQ multiplex PCR reads, TCRdb called clonotypes with MiXCR, one entry per CDR3 protein. The table shows 200,000 to 250,000 distinct CDR3 sequences, with around nine tenths occurring only once. Sequences were obtained from CD8+ T cells from PBMCs. These receptors originate from a human donor with multiple sclerosis.

The genes are TRBV7-9 and TRBJ1-1; D perhaps matches TRBD1 (5 bases). Germline CDR1 and CDR2: SEHNR and FQNEAQ (reference sequence). Trimming cost V 4 bases and J 7 bases, with 7 bases left between them. This CDR3 has 11 amino acids. The CDR3 here is CASSYQGEAFF. The CDR3 DNA sequence: TGTGCCAGCAGCTACCAGGGTGAAGCTTTCTTT.

V is TRBV5-1 and J is TRBJ2-2; 9 nucleotides match TRBD2. The ends lost 6 bases at V and 3 bases at J; junction bases unmatched: 12. This CDR3 is built from 17 residues. From germline, CDR1 is SGHRS and CDR2 YFSETQ. The CDR3 sequence is CASTQPEAGGDTGELFF. The CDR3 coding sequence is TGCGCCAGCACACAACCTGAGGCGGGAGGGGACACCGGGGAGCTGTTTTTT.

The rearrangement uses TRBV2 and TRBJ2-6; the D is unclear. CDR1 is SNHLY and CDR2 is FYNNEI in the germline V gene. The CDR3 has 20 residues. V dropped 8 bases and J dropped 0 bases, with 26 bases sitting between them. CDR3 in DNA: TGTGCCAGCCTTTCCCTTGCGGTTTTCGGAATCTTCTCTGGGGCCAACGTCCTGACTTTC. Residues: CASLSLAVFGIFSGANVLTF. Full variable domain (remainder filled in from reference TRBV2 and TRBJ2-6): EPEVTQTPSHQVTQMGQEVILRCVPISNHLYFYWYRQILGQKVEFLVSFYNNEISEKSEIFDDQFSVERPDGSNFTLKIRSTKLEDSAMYFCASLSLAVFGIFSGANVLTFGAGSRLTVL.

This sequence joins TRBV5-4 and TRBJ2-7; 7 bases align to TRBD1. Germline V gives CDR1 SGHNT, CDR2 YYREEE (reference sequence). The V segment lost 4 bases and the J segment 5 bases; nucleotides outside the gene matches: 21. The CDR3 sequence is 18 residues long. The CDR3 reads CASSPRQGVPVHGNEQYF. CDR3 nucleotides: TGTGCCAGCAGCCCAAGACAGGGAGTCCCAGTCCACGGAAACGAGCAGTACTTC.

This clonotype was seen a single time. This CDR3 reads CASRTGMYEQYF. In nucleotides, the CDR3 is TGTGCCAGTCGGACAGGGATGTACGAGCAGTACTTC. The chain recombines TRBV2 with TRBJ2-7; 8 bases are shared with TRBD1. Germline V CDR1 and CDR2: SNHLY, FYNNEI. The CDR3 contains 12 residues. Losses at the gene ends were 9 bases for V and 4 bases for J; bases not matched to a gene: 5.

A single count supports this clonotype. The chain uses TRBV6-6 and TRBJ2-2, with D uncertain. This CDR3 contains 12 residues. V lost 6 bases and J lost 6, with 8 bases in between. CDR1 is MNHNY, CDR2 SVGAGI, per germline (reference sequence). CDR3 sequence reads: CASSSLPGELFF. CDR3 DNA sequence: TGTGCCAGCAGCTCCCTTCCCGGGGAGCTGTTTTTT.

V usage is TRBV5-1 and J usage is TRBJ1-4, with a tentative D call TRBD1 (6 bases). V lost 5 bases and J lost 0, with 17 bases in between. CDR1 SGHRS and CDR2 YFSETQ come from the germline V gene. The CDR3 loop spans 17 amino acids. The DNA of the CDR3 is TGCGCCAGCAGGGGAGGGGGACCCACCGCAACTAATGAAAAACTGTTTTTT. Translated: CASRGGGPTATNEKLFF.

This clonotype has just one count. The chain employs TRBV20-1 and TRBJ1-2, with D possibly being TRBD1 (5 bases). Deletions cut 4 bases from V and 12 bases from J, with 21 bases between. The germline gives CDR1 DFQATT, CDR2 SNEGSKA (reference sequence). The CDR3 sequence is 13 residues long. CDR3 DNA sequence: TGCAGTGCTACCTCCCAGGGACCTCAGTTCGACACCTTC. Its protein product is CSATSQGPQFDTF.

This chain uses TRBV20-1 with TRBJ2-1, with 7 bases lining up with TRBD2. V shed 0 bases, J shed 0 bases, and the junction held 2 bases outside the gene matches. CDR3 size: 15 residues. Germline V gene data show CDR1 as DFQATT and CDR2 as SNEGSKA (reference sequence). In nucleotides, the CDR3 is TGCAGTGCTAGAGATCGGGAGGCCTCCTACAATGAGCAGTTCTTC. It yields the protein CSARDREASYNEQFF.

This sequence joins TRBV3-1 and TRBJ1-4, with D perhaps TRBD1 (6 bases). V lost 3 bases and J lost 0, with 17 bases in between. This CDR3 contains 18 residues. Germline CDR1 reads LGHDT; CDR2 reads YNNKEL (reference sequence). Here the CDR3 reads CASSHPSGQVATNEKLFF. The CDR3 region has the DNA TGTGCCAGCAGCCACCCTTCGGGACAAGTTGCAACTAATGAAAAACTGTTTTTT.

DNA for the CDR3: TGTGCCAGCAGTTTTCTTAGGGTAGCGGGAGTAGAGCAGTACTTC. Its protein product is CASSFLRVAGVEQYF. V gene TRBV12-3 or TRBV12-4 combines with J gene TRBJ2-7; 9 nucleotides align to TRBD2. The CDR3 is 15 residues long. The V and J ends lost 3 bases and 7 bases, in that order; junction bases with no gene match: 10.

V and J are TRBV6-2 or TRBV6-3 and TRBJ1-1; TRBD1 is a possible D gene (5 bases). Germline values: CDR1 MNHEY, CDR2 SVGEGT. Trimming cost V 7 bases and J 8 bases, with 14 bases left between them. The CDR3 covers 12 residues. Here the CDR3 DNA reads TGTGCCAGCAAGAACCAGGGCCCCGAAGCTTTCTTT. This sequence encodes CASKNQGPEAFF.

J is TRBJ2-7 and V is TRBV7-9; D gene ambiguous. This CDR3 is 12 amino acids long. The V and J ends lost 1 base and 5 bases respectively, with 6 bases between them. CDR1 and CDR2 from the germline V gene are SEHNR and FQNEAQ (reference sequence). This chain's CDR3 is CASSLVHNEQYF. CDR3 bases: TGTGCCAGCAGCTTAGTTCACAACGAGCAGTACTTC.

The V gene is TRBV20-1, the J gene TRBJ2-3; D possibly corresponds to TRBD2 (6 bases). Germline loops: CDR1 DFQATT, CDR2 SNEGSKA (reference sequence). V shed 5 bases and J shed 6 bases, with 24 bases lying between them. This CDR3 has 16 amino acids. For the CDR3, the DNA is TGCAGTGCTGCCCCTCTAGCGAGCACCGTCGGGGATACGCAGTATTTT. The encoded protein is CSAAPLASTVGDTQYF.

This chain connects TRBV11-2 to TRBJ2-7, with 9 positions matching TRBD1. Germline trimming cut 0 bases from V and 2 bases from J; bases unmatched to any gene: 20. Germline values: CDR1 SGHAT, CDR2 FQNNGV. The CDR3 length is 21 residues. Here the CDR3 reads CASSLELGASTGTGSTYEQYF. The CDR3 bases are TGTGCCAGCAGCTTAGAGTTGGGTGCCTCAACCGGGACAGGGTCGACCTACGAGCAGTACTTC.

The rearrangement uses TRBV20-1 and TRBJ2-7, with 10 positions matching TRBD1. The trim removed 0 bases at V and 1 base at J, leaving 6 bases unmatched. Germline V CDR1 and CDR2: DFQATT, SNEGSKA (reference sequence). The length of the CDR3 is 16 residues. The CDR3 loop is CSARDWGTGASYEQYF. CDR3 nucleotides: TGCAGTGCTAGAGATTGGGGGACAGGGGCGTCCTACGAGCAGTACTTC.

The chain has TRBV5-4 and TRBJ2-1, with D perhaps matching TRBD2 (6 bases). This CDR3 is built from 13 residues. CDR1 and CDR2 from the germline V gene are SGHNT and YYREEE (reference sequence). Between the trimmed V and J ends, which lost 7 bases and 2 bases, there was a span of 10 bases. CDR3 region: CASGGRTYNEQFF. In DNA, the CDR3 is TGTGCCAGCGGGGGGAGGACCTACAATGAGCAGTTCTTC.

This chain joins TRBV20-1 and TRBJ2-7; possibly TRBD1 or TRBD2 for D (5 bases each). Germline lookup yields CDR1 DFQATT and CDR2 SNEGSKA (reference sequence). V shed 4 bases and J shed 0 bases, with 16 bases lying between them. The CDR3 is 15 amino acids. In DNA, the CDR3 is TGCAGTGCTACCCCCCTCGAGGGGAGCTCCTACGAGCAGTACTTC. Its translation is CSATPLEGSSYEQYF.

The genes are TRBV3-1 and TRBJ2-2, with 9 bases fitting TRBD1. This CDR3 is 17 amino acids long. J was trimmed by 2 bases and V by 5 bases; bases with no gene match: 9. The germline V gene has CDR1 LGHDT and CDR2 YNNKEL (reference sequence). Written as DNA, the CDR3 is TGTGCCAGCAGCTCCCGGACAGGGGACTTAAACACCGGGGAGCTGTTTTTT. Its protein is CASSSRTGDLNTGELFF.

The chain links TRBV9 to TRBJ2-2, with no clear D. This CDR3 has 11 amino acids. Germline V gene sequence: CDR1 SGDLS, CDR2 YYNGEE. Trimming removed 7 bases from V and 6 bases from J, with 7 bases in between. The CDR3 region is CASGEAGELFF. Written as DNA, the CDR3 is TGTGCCAGCGGCGAAGCCGGGGAGCTGTTTTTT.

J is TRBJ1-4 and V is TRBV11-2; no reliable D call. The V gene's germline CDR1 is SGHAT and CDR2 FQNNGV. The CDR3 is made up of 16 amino acids. Trimming removed 2 bases at V and 0 bases at J, with 10 bases between. Here the CDR3 reads CASSLYPPSTNEKLFF. In DNA form, the CDR3 reads TGTGCCAGCAGCTTATACCCACCTTCAACTAATGAAAAACTGTTTTTT.

CDR3 loop: CASSPLPSGNTIYF. CDR3 nucleotides: TGTGCCAGCAGCCCTTTACCCTCTGGAAACACCATATATTTT. This chain links TRBV5-6 with TRBJ1-3; D is undetermined. Trimming cost V 4 bases and J 0 bases, with 8 bases left between them. The CDR3 spans 14 residues. Looked up from germline, CDR1 is SGHDT and CDR2 is YYEEEE.

This chain uses TRBV2 with TRBJ1-1; no firm D call. The CDR3 is made up of 13 amino acids. With 1 base removed from V and 1 base from J, the gap between germline ends came to 4 bases. Germline V CDR1 and CDR2: SNHLY, FYNNEI. Here the CDR3 reads CASSEVQNTEAFF. CDR3 sequence (DNA): TGTGCCAGCAGTGAAGTGCAGAACACTGAAGCTTTCTTT.